The 20 T cell receptor beta chains given below trace back to one sample, sequenced in a study of response to subunit inactivated influenza vaccine. From the RT-PCR reads, TCRdb called clonotypes with MiXCR, one entry per CDR3 protein. Here the sample spans fewer than 200,000 distinct CDR3 sequences, about 9.3% being singletons. The sample here was non-naive T cells sorted from PBMCs, taken on the day of vaccination. The source of these receptors is a man aged 50 to 60 who received an inactivated influenza vaccine.

This chain joins TRBV20-1 and TRBJ1-6; the match to TRBD1 covers 10 bases. Per germline, CDR1 DFQATT and CDR2 SNEGSKA (reference sequence). The CDR3 totals 14 residues. J gave up 9 bases and V 5 bases, and 7 bases lay outside the gene matches. In DNA form, the CDR3 reads TGCAGTGCTGGCACCGGGACAGGGGCTTCACCCCTCCACTTT. Translated, it gives CSAGTGTGASPLHF.

This clonotype was picked up a small number of times. The chain recombines TRBV20-1 with TRBJ2-3; possible D gene TRBD2, 5 bases. V lost 5 bases and J lost 4, with 19 bases in between. The CDR3 totals 15 residues. Germline-derived CDR1 and CDR2 are DFQATT and SNEGSKA (reference sequence). CDR3 sequence (DNA): TGCAGTGCTCACGGACTGGCCCCTGTGGCAGATACGCAGTATTTT. This codes for CSAHGLAPVADTQYF.

This chain links TRBV27 with TRBJ1-4; TRBD1 aligns across 7 bases. V gave up 5 bases and J gave up 6 bases; unmatched junction bases: 6. Germline lookup yields CDR1 MNHEY and CDR2 SMNVEV (reference sequence). The CDR3 covers 14 residues. The CDR3 sequence: CASSGTAGDEKLFF. For the CDR3, the DNA is TGTGCCAGCAGTGGGACAGCTGGGGATGAAAAACTGTTTTTT.

This clonotype was found many times. V gene TRBV5-1 combines with J gene TRBJ2-3; possibly TRBD1 for D (5 bases). The CDR3 totals 16 residues. V lost 3 bases and J 2 bases, leaving 16 bases between the germline ends. Germline assignment: CDR1 SGHRS and CDR2 YFSETQ. CDR3 sequence reads: CASSWSGGRVTDTQYF. The CDR3 DNA follows: TGCGCCAGCAGCTGGAGTGGCGGCAGGGTCACAGATACGCAGTATTTT.

There are many counts of this clonotype. The rearrangement links TRBV29-1 to TRBJ1-5; 7 nucleotides agree with TRBD1. The J segment lost 5 bases and the V segment lost 6 bases, leaving 7 bases of the junction unmatched. The germline V gene has CDR1 SQVTM and CDR2 ANQGSEA. This CDR3 has 13 residues. The CDR3 reads CSVADRYDQPQHF. As DNA, the CDR3 is TGCAGCGTAGCGGACAGGTATGATCAGCCCCAGCATTTT.

This clonotype came up many times. The rearrangement links TRBV7-9 to TRBJ2-7; D unresolved. The germline V and J ends were trimmed by 1 base and 4 bases, with 11 bases remaining between them. The germline gives CDR1 SEHNR, CDR2 FQNEAQ (reference sequence). The CDR3 length is 14 residues. DNA for the CDR3: TGTGCCAGCAGCTTAGTGGCTAGAGGATACGAGCAGTACTTC. Residues: CASSLVARGYEQYF.

This clonotype was picked up a small number of times. The rearrangement links TRBV7-9 to TRBJ2-7; D unresolved. Per germline, CDR1 SEHNR and CDR2 FQNEAQ (reference sequence). Trimming took 3 bases from V and 0 from J, leaving 9 bases between them. CDR3 length equals 14 residues. In DNA form, the CDR3 reads TGTGCCAGCAGCTTGGCAGAGAGCTCCTACGAGCAGTACTTC. Translated: CASSLAESSYEQYF.

The V gene is TRBV27, the J gene TRBJ2-1; D possibly matches TRBD1 or TRBD2 (5 bases each). V lost 8 bases and J 0 bases, leaving 14 bases between the germline ends. The CDR3 runs to 15 residues. CDR1 is MNHEY, CDR2 SMNVEV, per germline (reference sequence). CDR3 residues: CASGPGTSSYNEQFF. The CDR3 bases are TGTGCCAGCGGTCCAGGGACGTCCTCCTACAATGAGCAGTTCTTC.

The rearrangement uses TRBV6-4 and TRBJ2-4; D is possibly TRBD1 or TRBD2 (5 bases each). The CDR3 spans 13 residues. Germline assignment: CDR1 MRHNA and CDR2 SNTAGT. Trimming took off 9 bases at V and 8 bases at J, with 17 bases between the two ends. For the CDR3, the DNA is TGTGCCAGTTCGAGTGGCCTGGGGGACATTCAGTACTTC. Amino acids: CASSSGLGDIQYF.

The CDR3 bases are TGTGCCAGCAGTGCTTTGGGGGGGCGAATTTCCTACAATGAGCAGTTCTTC. Translating it yields CASSALGGRISYNEQFF. The chain recombines TRBV12-3 or TRBV12-4 with TRBJ2-1; D may be TRBD2 (7 bases). The CDR3 spans 17 residues. Trimming pared 5 bases from V and 1 base from J, leaving 18 bases between.

This clonotype was detected only a few times. V and J are TRBV15 and TRBJ2-1; 14 bases match TRBD2. Trimming took 3 bases from V and 7 from J; bases not matched to a gene: 11. The CDR3 runs 18 residues. Germline loops: CDR1 LNHNV, CDR2 YYDKDF (reference sequence). CDR3 residues: CATSSSGLAGVVVNEQFF. DNA of the CDR3: TGTGCCACCAGCAGTTCGGGACTAGCGGGAGTTGTGGTGAATGAGCAGTTCTTC.

The V and J genes are TRBV20-1 and TRBJ1-1, with 7 bases matching TRBD1. The CDR3 extends over 15 amino acids. Germline V gives CDR1 DFQATT, CDR2 SNEGSKA (reference sequence). Trimming cost V 4 bases and J 2 bases; bases outside gene matches: 10. The CDR3 spells CSATQGGQINTEAFF. CDR3 DNA sequence: TGCAGTGCTACCCAAGGGGGACAGATAAACACTGAAGCTTTCTTT.

Many counts were recorded for this clonotype. This chain connects TRBV4-1 to TRBJ1-5; weak D call: TRBD1 (6 bases). From germline, CDR1 is MGHRA and CDR2 YSYEKL. Trimming cost V 4 bases and J 5 bases, with 24 bases left between them. The CDR3 covers 18 residues. The CDR3 here is CASSPGEGRTGKDQPQHF. In nucleotides, the CDR3 is TGCGCCAGCAGCCCAGGGGAGGGGCGGACTGGGAAGGATCAGCCCCAGCATTTT.

The chain joins TRBV19 to TRBJ2-5, with D possibly being TRBD2 (6 bases). V was pared by 2 bases and J by 1 base, with 8 bases between. The CDR3 length is 14 residues. Germline CDR1 is LNHDA and CDR2 is SQIVND (reference sequence). CDR3: CASSISRGQETQYF. The DNA for the CDR3 is TGTGCCAGTAGTATATCGCGGGGCCAAGAGACCCAGTACTTC.

There are many counts of this clonotype. The rearrangement joins TRBV19 to TRBJ1-1; TRBD1 matches 10 bases. The germline gives CDR1 LNHDA, CDR2 SQIVND (reference sequence). The V and J ends lost 5 bases and 3 bases, in that order; junction bases with no gene match: 6. The CDR3 consists of 15 residues. CDR3 DNA: TGTGCCAGTAGTCCCGGGACAGGGGTGCACACTGAAGCTTTCTTT. Protein: CASSPGTGVHTEAFF.

This clonotype has just a few counts. The CDR3 sequence is CASSLSGVSGELFF. In nucleotides, the CDR3 is TGTGCCAGCAGTTTATCAGGGGTGTCCGGGGAGCTGTTTTTT. V and J are TRBV12-3 or TRBV12-4 and TRBJ2-2, with D possibly TRBD1 on 6 matching bases. V was shortened by 2 bases and J by 6 bases, with 10 bases between the two germline ends. The CDR3 covers 14 residues.

This clonotype was detected a few times. The V call is TRBV7-9, the J call TRBJ1-1; D not certain. Germline V CDR1 and CDR2: SEHNR, FQNEAQ (reference sequence). The CDR3 has 14 residues. V was cut by 0 bases and J by 5 bases, with 10 bases left in between. As DNA, the CDR3 is TGTGCCAGCAGCTTAGCTGGCAGTAAAACTGAAGCTTTCTTT. Translation gives CASSLAGSKTEAFF.

This chain links TRBV5-1 with TRBJ1-2, with 7 bases lining up with TRBD1. This CDR3 is built from 15 residues. The junction had 13 bases not matched to a gene; V was cut back by 4 bases and J by 7 bases. Germline V lookup: CDR1 SGHRS, CDR2 YFSETQ. The CDR3 sequence is CASSPTGAGFVGYTF. The CDR3 coding sequence is TGCGCCAGCAGCCCTACAGGGGCGGGTTTTGTTGGCTACACCTTC.

The genes are TRBV6-1 and TRBJ1-5; D uncertain. The germline gives CDR1 MNHNS, CDR2 SASEGT. V was clipped by 4 bases and J by 1 base, with 11 bases between them. The CDR3 contains 15 residues. In DNA form, the CDR3 reads TGTGCCAGCAGTGTGGTAGCTGGGAGCAATCAGCCCCAGCATTTT. Translating it yields CASSVVAGSNQPQHF.

This clonotype was observed many times. V usage is TRBV28 and J usage is TRBJ1-1; D may be TRBD1 (6 bases). Trimming pared 4 bases from V and 14 bases from J, leaving 14 bases between. CDR3 length equals 11 residues. Germline CDR1 is MDHEN and CDR2 is SYDVKM. This CDR3 reads CASSSLRTAFF. The CDR3 region has the DNA TGTGCCAGCAGTTCGCTCCGGACAGCCTTCTTT.